This T cell receptor beta chain originates from a study of blood T cells in healthy people across ages. General study findings and limits: Unsorted PBMCs prevented conclusive naive versus antigen-experienced comparison.

Points on this clonotype: What it binds is not known. One end of the junction is discordant with germline, which a read error may explain.

Sample-barcoded 5' priming and a J-beta primer mix drove a second PCR of about 6 to 12 cycles. A tag from a template-switch adaptor with 12 random nucleotides marked each cDNA molecule. Via MiXCR, TCRdb re-called the 5' RACE reads, giving one row per CDR3 protein. The table records 1.5 million to 2 million distinct CDR3 sequences, under 30% of them present only once. The CDR3 is made up of 15 amino acids. Germline V gene lookup returns CDR1 KGHDR and CDR2 SFDVKD. The clonotype was recovered from a woman aged 30 to 39 in good health. The rearrangement links TRBV24-1 to TRBJ2-1; D possibly corresponds to TRBD1 (5 bases). The sample consisted of blood. CDR3 protein: CATGDFRQGVNEQFF. The CDR3 DNA reads TGTGCCACCGGTGATTTCAGGCAGGGTGTAAATGAGCAGTTCTTC.